The TCR beta chain described here comes from a study of OX40 agonist ivuxolimab in advanced cancers. Method: immunoSEQ multiplex PCR; TCRdb's copy keeps in-frame clones and lacks some. The sample yields 75,000 to 100,000 clones, roughly nine tenths seen once. In germline, CDR1 is SGHVS, CDR2 FNYEAQ. V dropped 1 base and J dropped 1 base, with 7 bases sitting between them. The CDR3 is 14 amino acids. The J gene is TRBJ1-1, the V gene TRBV7-6; no clear D gene. Sequenced material: CD4+ or CD8+ T cells sorted from blood, taken in a trial of the OX40 agonist ivuxolimab. This clonotype originated in an adult with an advanced solid tumor such as melanoma, head and neck, liver or kidney cancer. CDR3 region: CASSLDYRNTEAFF. In nucleotides, the CDR3 is TGTGCCAGCAGCTTAGACTACAGGAACACTGAAGCTTTCTTT.